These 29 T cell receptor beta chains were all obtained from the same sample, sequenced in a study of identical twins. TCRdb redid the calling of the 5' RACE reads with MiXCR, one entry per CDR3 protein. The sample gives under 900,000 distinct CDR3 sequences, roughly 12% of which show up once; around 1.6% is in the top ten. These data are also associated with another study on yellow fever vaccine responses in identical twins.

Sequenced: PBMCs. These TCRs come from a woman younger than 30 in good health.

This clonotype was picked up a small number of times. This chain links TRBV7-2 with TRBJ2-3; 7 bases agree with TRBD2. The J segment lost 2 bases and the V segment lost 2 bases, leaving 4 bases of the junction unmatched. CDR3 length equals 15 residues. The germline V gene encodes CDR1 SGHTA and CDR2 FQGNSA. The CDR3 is CASSLTGGITDTQYF. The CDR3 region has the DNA TGTGCCAGCAGCTTAACGGGAGGCATCACAGATACGCAGTATTTT.

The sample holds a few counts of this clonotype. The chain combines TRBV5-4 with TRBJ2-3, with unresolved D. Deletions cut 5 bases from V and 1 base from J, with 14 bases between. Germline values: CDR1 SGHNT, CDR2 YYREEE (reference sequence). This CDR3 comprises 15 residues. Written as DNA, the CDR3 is TGTGCCAGCAGTCCTGTCATGTCCCGCACAGATACGCAGTATTTT. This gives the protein CASSPVMSRTDTQYF.

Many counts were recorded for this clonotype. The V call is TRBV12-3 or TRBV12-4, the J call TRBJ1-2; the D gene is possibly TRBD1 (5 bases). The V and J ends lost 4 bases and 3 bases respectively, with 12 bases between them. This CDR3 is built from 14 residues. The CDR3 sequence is CASSSLVGDYGYTF. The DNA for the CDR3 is TGTGCCAGCAGTTCCCTAGTGGGGGACTATGGCTACACCTTC.

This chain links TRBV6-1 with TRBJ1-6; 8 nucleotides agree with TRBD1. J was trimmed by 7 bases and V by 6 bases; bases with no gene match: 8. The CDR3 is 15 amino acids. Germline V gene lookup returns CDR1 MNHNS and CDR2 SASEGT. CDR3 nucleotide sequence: TGTGCCAGCAGATCGGCAGGGGGCGCGAATTCACCCCTCCACTTT. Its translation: CASRSAGGANSPLHF.

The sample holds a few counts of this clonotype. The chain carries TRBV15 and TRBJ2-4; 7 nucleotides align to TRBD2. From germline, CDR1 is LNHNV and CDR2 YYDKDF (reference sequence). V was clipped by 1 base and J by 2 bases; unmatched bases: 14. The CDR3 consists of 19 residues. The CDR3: CATSRVGWAGAPSKNIQYF. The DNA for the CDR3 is TGTGCCACCAGCAGAGTTGGTTGGGCGGGAGCCCCCTCCAAAAACATTCAGTACTTC.

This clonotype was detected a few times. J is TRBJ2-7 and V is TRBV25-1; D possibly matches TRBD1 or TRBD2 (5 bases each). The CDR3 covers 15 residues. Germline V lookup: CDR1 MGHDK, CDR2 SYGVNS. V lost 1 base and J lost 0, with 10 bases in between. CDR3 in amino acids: CASSESRDPSYEQYF. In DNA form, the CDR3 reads TGTGCCAGCAGTGAATCTAGGGACCCCTCCTACGAGCAGTACTTC.

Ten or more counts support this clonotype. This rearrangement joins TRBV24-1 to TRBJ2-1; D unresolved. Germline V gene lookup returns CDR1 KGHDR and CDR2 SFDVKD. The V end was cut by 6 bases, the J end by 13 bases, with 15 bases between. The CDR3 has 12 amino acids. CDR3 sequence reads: CATSLAGVPQFF. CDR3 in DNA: TGTGCCACCAGTCTCGCTGGGGTCCCCCAGTTCTTC.

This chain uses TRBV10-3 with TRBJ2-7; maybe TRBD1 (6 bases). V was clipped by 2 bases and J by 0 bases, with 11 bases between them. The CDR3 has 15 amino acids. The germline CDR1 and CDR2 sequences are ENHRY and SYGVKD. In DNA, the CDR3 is TGTGCCATCAGTGAGACAGGGCCAACCTCCTACGAGCAGTACTTC. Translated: CAISETGPTSYEQYF.

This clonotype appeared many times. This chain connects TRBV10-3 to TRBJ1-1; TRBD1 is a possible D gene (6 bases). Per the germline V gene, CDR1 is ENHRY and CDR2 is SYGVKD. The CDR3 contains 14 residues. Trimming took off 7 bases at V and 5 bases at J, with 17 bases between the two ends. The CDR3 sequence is CAITGGRKETEAFF. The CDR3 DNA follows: TGTGCCATCACCGGGGGGCGAAAAGAGACTGAAGCTTTCTTT.

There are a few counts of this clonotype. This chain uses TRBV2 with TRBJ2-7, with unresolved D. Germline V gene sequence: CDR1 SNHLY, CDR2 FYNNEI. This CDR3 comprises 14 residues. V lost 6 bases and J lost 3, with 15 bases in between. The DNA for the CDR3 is TGTGCCAGCAGGCCCAAGGCCCAAAACTACGAGCAGTACTTC. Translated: CASRPKAQNYEQYF.

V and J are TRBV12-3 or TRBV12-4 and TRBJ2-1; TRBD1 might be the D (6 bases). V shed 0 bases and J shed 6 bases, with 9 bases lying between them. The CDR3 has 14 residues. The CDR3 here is CASSLAQDSNEQFF. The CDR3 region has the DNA TGTGCCAGCAGTTTAGCGCAGGACAGCAATGAGCAGTTCTTC.

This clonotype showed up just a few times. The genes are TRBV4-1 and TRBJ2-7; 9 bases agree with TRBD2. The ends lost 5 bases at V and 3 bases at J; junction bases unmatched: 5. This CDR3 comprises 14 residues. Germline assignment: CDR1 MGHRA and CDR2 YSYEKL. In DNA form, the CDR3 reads TGCGCCAGCAGCTCTATGCGGGGGGGCTACGAGCAGTACTTC. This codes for CASSSMRGGYEQYF.

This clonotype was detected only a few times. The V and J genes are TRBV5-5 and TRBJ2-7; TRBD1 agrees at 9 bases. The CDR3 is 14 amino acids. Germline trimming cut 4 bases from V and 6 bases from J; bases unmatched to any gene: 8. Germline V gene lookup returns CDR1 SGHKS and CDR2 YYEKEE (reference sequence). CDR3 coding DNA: TGTGCCAGCAGCCACCGGGACAGGGTGTTCGAGCAGTACTTC. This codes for CASSHRDRVFEQYF. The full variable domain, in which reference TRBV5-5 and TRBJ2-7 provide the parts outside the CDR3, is DAGVTQSPTHLIKTRGQQVTLRCSPISGHKSVSWYQQVLGQGPQFIFQYYEKEERGRGNFPDRFSARQFPNYSSELNVNALLLGDSALYLCASSHRDRVFEQYFGPGTRLTVT.

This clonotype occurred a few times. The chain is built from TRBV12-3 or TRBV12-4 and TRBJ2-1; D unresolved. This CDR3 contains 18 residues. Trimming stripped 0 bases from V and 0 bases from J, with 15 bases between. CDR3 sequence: CASSLALLSDYSYNEQFF. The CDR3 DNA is TGTGCCAGCAGTTTAGCCTTACTGAGCGATTACTCCTACAATGAGCAGTTCTTC.

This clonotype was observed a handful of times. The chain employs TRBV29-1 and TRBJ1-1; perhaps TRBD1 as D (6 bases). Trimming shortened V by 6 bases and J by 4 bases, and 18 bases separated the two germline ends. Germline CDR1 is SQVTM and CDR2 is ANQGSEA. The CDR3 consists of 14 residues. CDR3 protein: CSVLRQEGITEAFF. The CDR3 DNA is TGCAGCGTCCTTCGACAGGAGGGAATCACTGAAGCTTTCTTT.

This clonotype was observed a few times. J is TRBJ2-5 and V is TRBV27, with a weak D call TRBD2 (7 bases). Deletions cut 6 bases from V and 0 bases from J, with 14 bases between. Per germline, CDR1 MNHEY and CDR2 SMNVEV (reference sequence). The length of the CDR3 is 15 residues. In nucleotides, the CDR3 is TGTGCCAGCAGAGGGGGAGGGACCTACCAAGAGACCCAGTACTTC. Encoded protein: CASRGGGTYQETQYF.

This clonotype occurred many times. The CDR3 region has the DNA TGTGCCAGCAGCCAAATTGGGCTAGCGGGGGAGACCCAGTACTTC. Its protein product is CASSQIGLAGETQYF. The rearrangement joins TRBV27 to TRBJ2-5; TRBD2 aligns across 9 bases. The CDR3 is 15 residues long. With 6 bases clipped from V and 5 bases from J, the junction kept 10 bases outside the gene matches. Per germline, CDR1 MNHEY and CDR2 SMNVEV (reference sequence).

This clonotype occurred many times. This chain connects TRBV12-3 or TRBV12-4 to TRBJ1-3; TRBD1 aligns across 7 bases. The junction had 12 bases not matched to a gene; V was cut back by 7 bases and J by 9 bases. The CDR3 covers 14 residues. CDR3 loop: CASTHRDRGPTIYF. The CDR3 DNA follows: TGTGCCAGCACCCACCGGGACAGAGGACCCACCATATATTTT.

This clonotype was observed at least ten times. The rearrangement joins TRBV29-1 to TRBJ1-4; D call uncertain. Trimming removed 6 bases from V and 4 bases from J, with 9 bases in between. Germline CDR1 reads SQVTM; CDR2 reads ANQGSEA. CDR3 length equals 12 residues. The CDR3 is CSVWGDNEKLFF. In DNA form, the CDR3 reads TGCAGCGTATGGGGTGATAATGAAAAACTGTTTTTT.

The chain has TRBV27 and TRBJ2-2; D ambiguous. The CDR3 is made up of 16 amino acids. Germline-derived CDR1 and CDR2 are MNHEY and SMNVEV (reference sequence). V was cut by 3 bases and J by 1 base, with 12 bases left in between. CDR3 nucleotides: TGTGCCAGCAGTTTCTTCTACAACTTGAACACCGGGGAGCTGTTTTTT. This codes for CASSFFYNLNTGELFF.

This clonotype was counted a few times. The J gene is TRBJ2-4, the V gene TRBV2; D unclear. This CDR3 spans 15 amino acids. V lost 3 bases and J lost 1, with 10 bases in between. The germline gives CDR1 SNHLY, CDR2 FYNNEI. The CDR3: CASSEDRAAKNIQYF. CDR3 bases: TGTGCCAGCAGTGAGGACCGGGCTGCCAAAAACATTCAGTACTTC.

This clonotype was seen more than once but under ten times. CDR3 nucleotide sequence: TGCGCCAGCAGCCCCAGGACAGGACCGAATTCACCCCTCCACTTT. Protein sequence: CASSPRTGPNSPLHF. This chain links TRBV4-1 with TRBJ1-6, with 7 bases identical to TRBD1. In germline, CDR1 is MGHRA, CDR2 YSYEKL. Trimming removed 4 bases from V and 7 bases from J; junction bases left unmatched: 7. The CDR3 totals 15 residues.

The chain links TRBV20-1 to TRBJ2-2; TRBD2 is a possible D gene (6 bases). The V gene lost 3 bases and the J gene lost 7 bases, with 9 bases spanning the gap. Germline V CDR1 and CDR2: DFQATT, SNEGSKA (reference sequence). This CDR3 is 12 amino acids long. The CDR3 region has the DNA TGCAGTGCTAGCGGAGGGCACGGGGAGCTGTTTTTT. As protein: CSASGGHGELFF.

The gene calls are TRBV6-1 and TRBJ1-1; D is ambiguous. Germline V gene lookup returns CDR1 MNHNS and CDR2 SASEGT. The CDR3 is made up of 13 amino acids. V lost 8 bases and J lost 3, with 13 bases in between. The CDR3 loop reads CASAPESDTEAFF. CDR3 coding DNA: TGTGCCAGCGCCCCAGAGTCGGACACTGAAGCTTTCTTT.

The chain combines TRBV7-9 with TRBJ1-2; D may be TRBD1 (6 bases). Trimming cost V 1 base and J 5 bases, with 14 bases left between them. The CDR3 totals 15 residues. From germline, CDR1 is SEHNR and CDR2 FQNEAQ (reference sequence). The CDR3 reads CASSLEATGQYGYTF. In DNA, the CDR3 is TGTGCCAGCAGCTTAGAAGCGACAGGACAATATGGCTACACCTTC.

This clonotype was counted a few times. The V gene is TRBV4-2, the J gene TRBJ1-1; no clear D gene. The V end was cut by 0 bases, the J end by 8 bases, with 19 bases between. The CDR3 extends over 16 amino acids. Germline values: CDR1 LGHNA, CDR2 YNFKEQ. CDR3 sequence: CASSQDLGNRIWEAFF. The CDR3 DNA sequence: TGTGCCAGCAGCCAAGACTTGGGAAATCGGATTTGGGAAGCTTTCTTT.

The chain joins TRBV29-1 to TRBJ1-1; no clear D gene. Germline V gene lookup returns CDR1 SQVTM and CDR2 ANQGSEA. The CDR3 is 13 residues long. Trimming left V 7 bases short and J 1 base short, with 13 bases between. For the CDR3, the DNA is TGCAGCGCCCAGGCAGACGGGAACACTGAAGCTTTCTTT. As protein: CSAQADGNTEAFF.

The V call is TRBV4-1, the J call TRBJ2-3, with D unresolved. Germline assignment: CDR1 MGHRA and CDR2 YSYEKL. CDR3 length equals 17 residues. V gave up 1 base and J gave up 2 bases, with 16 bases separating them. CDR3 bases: TGCGCCAGCAGCCAAGGACTCCAAGGTCCCCTCACAGATACGCAGTATTTT. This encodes CASSQGLQGPLTDTQYF.

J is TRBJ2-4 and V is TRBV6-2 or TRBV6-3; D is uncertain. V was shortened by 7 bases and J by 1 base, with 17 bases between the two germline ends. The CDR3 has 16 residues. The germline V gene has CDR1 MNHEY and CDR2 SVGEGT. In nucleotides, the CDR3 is TGTGCCAGCACCGAGAGAACGGAGTGGGCCAAAAACATTCAGTACTTC. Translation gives CASTERTEWAKNIQYF.